The present T cell receptor beta chain was sequenced within a study of T-cell memory formation after mild COVID-19. This clonotype occurred a few times. Its matching antigen is unknown. Using its own MiXCR run on the 5' RACE reads, TCRdb lists one record per CDR3 protein. Among 300,000 to 350,000 distinct CDR3 sequences listed, 14% were seen once. Study-wide results and caveats: CD8+ contracting clones occupied EMRA, while CD4+ ones occupied mainly CM and EM. Clonal second-wave expansions that peaked on day 37 had unconfirmed SARS-CoV-2 specificity. Prior to infection, memory already included some responding clones, suggesting cross-reactive memory joined. A balance of CD4 and CD8 characterized clones contracting day 15 to 85, whereas later expanders leaned CD4+.

V gave up 6 bases and J gave up 3 bases, with 21 bases separating them. CDR3 length equals 16 residues. Germline loops: CDR1 LNHNV, CDR2 YYDKDF (reference sequence). The chain links TRBV15 to TRBJ2-7; D is perhaps TRBD2 (6 bases). Sequenced material: PBMCs or a T cell subset sorted from them (not recorded which). The clonotype originates from a young man who had mild COVID-19 (a few samples of this study predate the infection). Cell type and time point are not known. DNA of the CDR3: TGTGCCACCAGGCAAGAATCTGGGGCGGGATTCTACGAGCAGTACTTC. As protein: CATRQESGAGFYEQYF.